These 11 T cell receptor beta chains came from one sample sequenced in a study of blood T cell repertoires in COVID-19. Profiling relied on immunoSEQ multiplex PCR, and the TCRdb table lists in-frame clones only, not all of them. This table holds about 180,000 clones, 88% found once. Specimen: PBMCs or T cells enriched from blood (not recorded which). The receptors come from a woman under 30 who had recovered from COVID-19.

The chain couples TRBV5-6 to TRBJ2-1, with D unclear. The CDR3 is 15 amino acids. The V end was cut by 0 bases, the J end by 3 bases, with 10 bases between. CDR1 is SGHDT, CDR2 YYEEEE, per germline. CDR3 sequence: CASSLGAGRYNEQFF. CDR3 DNA: TGTGCCAGCAGCTTGGGGGCAGGCCGCTACAATGAGCAGTTCTTC. Full variable domain (remainder filled in from reference TRBV5-6 and TRBJ2-1): DAGVTQSPTHLIKTRGQQVTLRCSPKSGHDTVSWYQQALGQGPQFIFQYYEEEERQRGNFPDRFSGHQFPNYSSELNVNALLLGDSALYLCASSLGAGRYNEQFFGPGTRLTVL.

The gene calls are TRBV11-3 and TRBJ1-1, with no clear D. V lost 3 bases, J lost 0 bases, and 11 bases lay in between. From germline, CDR1 is SGHNT and CDR2 YENEEA. The CDR3 loop spans 15 amino acids. CDR3 nucleotides: TGTGCCAGCAGCTTTACGGTCGGGATGAACACTGAAGCTTTCTTT. Its protein product is CASSFTVGMNTEAFF.

This chain links TRBV5-1 with TRBJ2-3, with a weak D call TRBD2 (6 bases). V lost 4 bases to trimming and J lost 1 base, with 22 bases between them. The germline V gene encodes CDR1 SGHRS and CDR2 YFSETQ. The CDR3 runs to 18 residues. The CDR3 here is CASSRGWMGGRGTDTQYF. The CDR3 nucleotides read TGCGCCAGCAGCCGGGGGTGGATGGGAGGAAGGGGCACAGATACGCAGTATTTT.

J is TRBJ1-4 and V is TRBV24-1; no firm D call. Germline V gene sequence: CDR1 KGHDR, CDR2 SFDVKD. V lost 5 bases and J lost 5, with 14 bases in between. This CDR3 has 15 residues. CDR3 sequence: CATSGKVQLNEKLFF. DNA of the CDR3: TGTGCCACCAGTGGCAAGGTACAGCTCAATGAAAAACTGTTTTTT.

CDR3: CASSFRTATGELFF. As DNA, the CDR3 is TGTGCCAGCAGCTTCCGGACAGCCACCGGGGAGCTGTTTTTT. The chain is built from TRBV7-9 and TRBJ2-2, with a tentative D call TRBD1 (6 bases). There are 14 residues in the CDR3. Germline V CDR1 and CDR2: SEHNR, FQNEAQ (reference sequence). Trimming stripped 3 bases from V and 4 bases from J, with 9 bases between.

This rearrangement joins TRBV4-3 to TRBJ1-2; D might be TRBD1 (6 bases). CDR1 is LGHNA and CDR2 is YSLEER in the germline V gene. This CDR3 is 18 amino acids long. V dropped 1 base and J dropped 0 bases, with 18 bases sitting between them. CDR3 residues: CASSQAGTTDITNYGYTF. CDR3 DNA sequence: TGCGCCAGCAGCCAAGCCGGGACAACCGACATCACTAACTATGGCTACACCTTC.

There are a few counts of this clone. The chain couples TRBV4-1 to TRBJ1-2, with 8 nucleotides matching TRBD1. With V trimmed by 3 bases and J by 4 bases, 4 bases remained unmatched. CDR1 is MGHRA, CDR2 YSYEKL, per germline. The CDR3 runs 14 residues. The CDR3 DNA reads TGCGCCAGCAGCCAGGCACAGGGGGTCTATGGCTACACCTTC. Its protein product is CASSQAQGVYGYTF.

The chain's CDR3 is CASRPPWSGTEAFF. In DNA, the CDR3 is TGTGCCAGCAGACCCCCATGGTCGGGGACTGAAGCTTTCTTT. This rearrangement joins TRBV27 to TRBJ1-1; D uncertain. CDR1 and CDR2 (germline): MNHEY, SMNVEV (reference sequence). Trimming stripped 6 bases from V and 5 bases from J, with 16 bases between. CDR3 size: 14 residues.

This clone was counted between two and nine times. The chain joins TRBV6-2 or TRBV6-3 to TRBJ1-6; D is perhaps TRBD1 (5 bases). CDR3 size: 17 residues. The germline gives CDR1 MNHEY, CDR2 SVGEGT. With 5 bases removed from V and 9 bases from J, the gap between germline ends came to 23 bases. The CDR3 spells CASSGLSGTPEGSPLHF. The CDR3 coding sequence is TGTGCCAGCAGTGGCCTCTCCGGGACCCCGGAGGGTTCACCCCTCCACTTT.

The chain links TRBV19 to TRBJ2-7; 8 bases map to TRBD1. The CDR3 has 14 residues. Trimming at V came to 10 bases and at J to 1 base, leaving 9 bases not matched to a gene. Germline CDR1 LNHDA, CDR2 SQIVND (reference sequence). For the CDR3, the DNA is TGTGCCAAAGCCCCGGGACAGGCTTCCTACGAGCAGTACTTC. It specifies CAKAPGQASYEQYF.

The chain couples TRBV18 to TRBJ1-6; D unresolved. Per germline, CDR1 KGHSH and CDR2 LQKENI. The V end was cut by 6 bases, the J end by 5 bases, with 14 bases between. CDR3 length: 15 amino acids. CDR3 sequence (DNA): TGTGCCAGCTCTCTGAAAAGTCAGGATAATTCACCCCTCCACTTT. Amino acid sequence: CASSLKSQDNSPLHF. Full variable domain (outside the CDR3, taken from reference TRBV18 and TRBJ1-6): NAGVMQNPRHLVRRRGQEARLRCSPMKGHSHVYWYRQLPEEGLKFMVYLQKENIIDESGMPKERFSAEFPKEGPSILRIQQVVRGDSAAYFCASSLKSQDNSPLHFGNGTRLTVT.